This record looks at one TCR beta chain sequence and its context. The target of this receptor is not known. Base qualities are not provided; no much larger clone lies one nucleotide away. The data were taken from a study of blood T cell repertoires in COVID-19 (dated by TCRdb to about 2020). Study-wide context: Collaborator samples came from the United States, Italy and Spain and covered acute and convalescent phases of COVID-19. The prospective study material was composed of cDNA or gDNA derived from T cells, B-cell-depleted T cells, or PBMCs. The dataset comprised deeply sampled blood TCRbeta repertoires from subjects exposed to, actively infected with, or recovered from COVID-19. The repertoires were released in a freely available public database meant as a resource for research on the immune response to SARS-CoV-2. Samples were obtained from the ongoing ImmuneRACE study (first 160 participants) and from roughly 1,300 subjects provided by 6 global collaborators. A de-identified subject ID, COVID-19 status, age in years and sex were almost always included in the sample metadata. HLA class I and class II types, where available, came from metadata supplied by the sample provider rather than from assay-based typing.

TCRbeta CDR3 regions were amplified from genomic DNA by means of the immunoSEQ Assay, a bias-controlled multiplex PCR. Under the source paper's analysis protocol: Nucleated cell counts per sample were estimated from amplification of reference gene primers within the assay. To quantify the absolute abundance of each unique TCRbeta CDR3 rearrangement, sequence reads were collapsed and filtered. Productive Simpson clonality was computed per sample as the square root of Simpson's diversity index over productive rearrangements. This immuneACCESS table, as held by TCRdb, lists in-frame sequences with V and J called but not all clones. Of the missing ones, under half trace to an unresolved V gene in checked studies; the others have no known cause. The D gene and trimming were derived from the DNA, and the V and J assignments and clone size from that table. The table for this sample lists nearly 200,000 clones; about 80% of them were counted only once. The ten most abundant clones make up roughly 6.9% of the sample.

Points the paper makes about the study in general: Clinical and demographic metadata were provided uncurated, with the amount varying by source and participant.

Relative to germline, V is missing 6 bases and J is missing 0 bases, with 6 bases of the junction outside any gene match. According to the germline V gene (reference sequence), CDR1 reads LGHDT and CDR2 reads YNNKEL. CDR3 length: 15 amino acids, cysteine to phenylalanine. Solely the CDR3 DNA is kept, with 45 bases framed from the first base. Participants in the prospective study were aged roughly 18 to 95 years, lived in some 24 United States geographic areas, and enrolled through a virtual design. Cohort assignment in the prospective study relied on participant-reported clinical history from a screening survey and a study questionnaire. ImmuneRACE Cohort 3 recovered participants were defined by two consecutive negative NP/OP PCR tests, healthcare professional clearance, or symptom resolution. In the prospective study, mobile phlebotomists collected whole blood, serum and a nasopharyngeal or oropharyngeal swab from each participant. Participants in the prospective study had the option to provide additional blood draws and questionnaires over a roughly 2-month period. Before DNA extraction, blood samples from the prospective study were shipped at room temperature or frozen.

This receptor was taken from a man aged 40-55 years who had recovered from COVID-19. The V and J segments used are TRBV3-1 (or the pseudogene TRBV3-2) and TRBJ1-1, with 8 bases matching TRBD1. Sequences were obtained from PBMCs or T cells enriched from blood (not recorded which). The CDR3 corresponds to CASREQGGLNTEAFF. At the DNA level, the sequence is TGTGCCAGCAGGGAACAGGGGGGGTTGAACACTGAAGCTTTCTTT.